The sequence of this T cell receptor beta chain was determined in a study of blood T cell repertoires in COVID-19. CDR3 length equals 17 residues. J was trimmed by 0 bases and V by 6 bases; bases with no gene match: 11. Germline loops: CDR1 SNHLY, CDR2 FYNNEI. How the authors handled the data: Reference gene primer amplification yielded estimated nucleated cell counts. Some clones are missing from TCRdb's copy, which holds only in-frame ones; the method was immunoSEQ multiplex PCR. That table is the source of V, J and clone size, and D and trimming were worked out from the DNA. Of under 350,000 clones in the sample, around 85% were seen once. This clone was detected once. Assignment of participants to cohorts was predicated upon participant-reported clinical history.

The origin of this receptor is a woman aged 40 to 55 with acute COVID-19. The rearrangement uses TRBV2 and TRBJ1-5; TRBD1 aligns across 7 bases. The sample taken for sequencing was PBMCs or T cells enriched from blood (not recorded which). The CDR3: CASSEMRDSYSNQPQHF. In DNA, the CDR3 is TGTGCCAGCAGCGAAATGAGGGACAGTTATAGCAATCAGCCCCAGCATTTT.